This passage covers 26 T cell receptor beta chains from one sample sequenced in a study of blood T cell repertoires in COVID-19. Measured with immunoSEQ multiplex PCR; TCRdb has only the in-frame clones, and not every one. The table records 200,000 to 250,000 clones, just under 85% of them present only once. The material sequenced was peripheral blood. The receptors stem from a man aged 80 or over with acute or convalescent COVID-19.

Here the CDR3 DNA reads TGTGCCACCAGTGATTCGGGCAGGGACTATGGCTACACCTTC. Translation gives CATSDSGRDYGYTF. The chain recombines TRBV24-1 with TRBJ1-2; D might be TRBD1 (5 bases). The length of the CDR3 is 14 residues. Trimming removed 2 bases from V and 3 bases from J, with 9 bases in between. Per germline, CDR1 KGHDR and CDR2 SFDVKD.

In this sample, this clone turned up once. This rearrangement joins TRBV18 to TRBJ1-4; 7 bases align to TRBD1. Trimming cost V 4 bases and J 5 bases; bases outside gene matches: 4. The CDR3 is 14 amino acids. CDR1 and CDR2 (germline): KGHSH, LQKENI. CDR3 coding DNA: TGTGCCAGCTCACATCCAGGGGGGAATGAAAAACTGTTTTTT. It encodes CASSHPGGNEKLFF.

This chain joins TRBV6-5 and TRBJ2-7; 10 nucleotides align to TRBD1. CDR1 MNHEY and CDR2 SVGAGI come from the germline V gene. The ends lost 2 bases at V and 6 bases at J; junction bases unmatched: 7. The CDR3 contains 15 residues. The CDR3 region is CASSYRETGGAEQYF. CDR3 DNA: TGTGCCAGCAGTTACCGAGAGACAGGGGGCGCCGAGCAGTACTTC.

V gene TRBV30 combines with J gene TRBJ2-2; TRBD1 is a possible D gene (5 bases). The CDR3 length is 15 residues. V was clipped by 3 bases and J by 5 bases, with 16 bases between them. In germline, CDR1 is GTSNPN, CDR2 SVGIG (reference sequence). CDR3 protein: CAWRGVRGRTGELFF. The CDR3 nucleotides are TGTGCCTGGAGAGGTGTTAGGGGAAGGACCGGGGAGCTGTTTTTT.

This clone was detected only a few times. The CDR3 sequence is CASSKQGQNTEAFF. DNA for the CDR3: TGTGCCAGCAGTAAACAGGGACAGAACACTGAAGCTTTCTTT. The rearrangement joins TRBV6-6 to TRBJ1-1, with D possibly being TRBD1 (6 bases). This CDR3 spans 14 amino acids. Trimming stripped 5 bases from V and 1 base from J, with 11 bases between. Germline-derived CDR1 and CDR2 are MNHNY and SVGAGI (reference sequence).

A single count supports this clone. The rearrangement uses TRBV7-9 and TRBJ2-1; 9 bases line up with TRBD1. From germline, CDR1 is SEHNR and CDR2 FQNEAQ (reference sequence). This CDR3 comprises 16 residues. The V segment lost 1 base and the J segment 5 bases; nucleotides outside the gene matches: 6. CDR3 in amino acids: CASSLGGQGNHNEQFF. CDR3 nucleotide sequence: TGTGCCAGCAGCTTAGGGGGACAGGGTAACCACAATGAGCAGTTCTTC.

The gene calls are TRBV7-9 and TRBJ2-6, with a possible D match to TRBD1 (5 bases). Trimming removed 6 bases from V and 0 bases from J, with 6 bases in between. Germline V gene sequence: CDR1 SEHNR, CDR2 FQNEAQ (reference sequence). This CDR3 contains 14 residues. The CDR3 bases are TGTGCCAGCAGAGGGGCCTCTGGGGCCAACGTCCTGACTTTC. Its protein product is CASRGASGANVLTF.

The V and J genes are TRBV6-5 and TRBJ2-7; TRBD1 aligns across 7 bases. Per the germline V gene, CDR1 is MNHEY and CDR2 is SVGAGI. The CDR3 is 15 amino acids. With V trimmed by 7 bases and J by 5 bases, 14 bases remained unmatched. CDR3 sequence reads: CASTQGMGQINEQYF. Written as DNA, the CDR3 is TGTGCCAGCACCCAGGGTATGGGACAGATCAACGAGCAGTACTTC.

This clone was counted only a few times. V usage is TRBV27 and J usage is TRBJ2-7, with 12 bases that match TRBD2. This CDR3 is built from 15 residues. J gave up 7 bases and V 0 bases, and 4 bases lay outside the gene matches. CDR1 and CDR2 from the germline V gene are MNHEY and SMNVEV (reference sequence). CDR3: CASSLSPSGRGEQYF. The CDR3 region has the DNA TGTGCCAGCAGTTTATCCCCTAGCGGGAGGGGTGAGCAGTACTTC.

The V gene is TRBV6-4, the J gene TRBJ2-6; tentative D call: TRBD2 (7 bases). Germline CDR1 MRHNA, CDR2 SNTAGT. This CDR3 contains 19 residues. V was pared by 6 bases and J by 0 bases, with 21 bases between. This CDR3 reads CASSPLEAGAFSGANVLTF. The CDR3 DNA is TGTGCCAGCAGCCCCTTGGAGGCGGGGGCCTTCTCTGGGGCCAACGTCCTGACTTTC.

The J gene is TRBJ1-2, the V gene TRBV12-3 or TRBV12-4, with 9 bases aligning to TRBD1. The CDR3 is made up of 13 amino acids. Losses at the gene ends were 5 bases for V and 13 bases for J; bases not matched to a gene: 11. The CDR3 nucleotides are TGTGCCAGCAGTCCCCGGGACAGGGTGATCTTCACCTTC. Protein sequence: CASSPRDRVIFTF.

The chain joins TRBV2 to TRBJ2-6; D perhaps matches TRBD2 (5 bases). The CDR3 sequence is 14 residues long. Germline V gene sequence: CDR1 SNHLY, CDR2 FYNNEI. With 10 bases removed from V and 0 bases from J, the gap between germline ends came to 10 bases. The CDR3 region is CAIRRDSGANVLTF. The CDR3 bases are TGTGCCATTCGTCGGGACTCTGGGGCCAACGTCCTGACTTTC.

This clone came up a few times. This rearrangement joins TRBV2 to TRBJ2-3; TRBD2 is a possible D gene (7 bases). The CDR3 has 16 amino acids. CDR1 and CDR2 (germline): SNHLY, FYNNEI. Between the trimmed V and J ends, which lost 8 bases and 3 bases, there was a span of 21 bases. Here the CDR3 DNA reads TGTGCCAGCGTGAGGGCCTTCCGGGGGGCGACAGATACGCAGTATTTT. This gives the protein CASVRAFRGATDTQYF.

The chain is built from TRBV6-2 or TRBV6-3 and TRBJ2-7; D is possibly TRBD2 (5 bases). Looked up from germline, CDR1 is MNHEY and CDR2 is SVGEGT. The length of the CDR3 is 15 residues. V gave up 6 bases and J gave up 0 bases, with 15 bases separating them. Here the CDR3 reads CASSSRGRFSYEQYF. The CDR3 DNA is TGTGCCAGCAGCAGCCGCGGGCGTTTCTCCTACGAGCAGTACTTC.

The chain employs TRBV6-5 and TRBJ1-5; TRBD1 matches at 8 bases. After removal of 4 bases from V and 9 bases from J, the junction contained 8 bases not matched to a gene. Germline lookup yields CDR1 MNHEY and CDR2 SVGAGI. There are 14 residues in the CDR3. Written as DNA, the CDR3 is TGTGCCAGCAGTTTCAGACAGGGGATGGGGCCCCAGCATTTT. This encodes CASSFRQGMGPQHF.

This rearrangement joins TRBV3-1 (or the pseudogene TRBV3-2) to TRBJ1-2; D uncertain. Germline V CDR1 and CDR2: LGHDT, YNNKEL (reference sequence). V was shortened by 1 base and J by 0 bases, with 6 bases between the two germline ends. The CDR3 covers 14 residues. CDR3 sequence (DNA): TGTGCCAGCAGCCAAGGGCAGACTAACTATGGCTACACCTTC. Its translation: CASSQGQTNYGYTF.

This clone appeared a few times. The rearrangement joins TRBV2 to TRBJ1-5; 10 bases align to TRBD1. J lost 9 bases, V lost 6 bases, and 11 bases had no gene match. Germline lookup yields CDR1 SNHLY and CDR2 FYNNEI. There are 15 residues in the CDR3. The CDR3 nucleotides read TGTGCCAGCAGCCTGGGACAGGGGCCAACTCGGCCCCAGCATTTT. As protein: CASSLGQGPTRPQHF. The whole variable domain, filled in from reference TRBV2 and TRBJ1-5, reads EPEVTQTPSHQVTQMGQEVILRCVPISNHLYFYWYRQILGQKVEFLVSFYNNEISEKSEIFDDQFSVERPDGSNFTLKIRSTKLEDSAMYFCASSLGQGPTRPQHFGDGTRLSIL.

The chain carries TRBV7-9 and TRBJ2-3, with D maybe TRBD1 (5 bases). V dropped 2 bases and J dropped 7 bases, with 7 bases sitting between them. Per the germline V gene, CDR1 is SEHNR and CDR2 is FQNEAQ (reference sequence). The CDR3 totals 12 residues. In DNA form, the CDR3 reads TGTGCCAGCAGCTTAAAGGGGAATACGCAGTATTTT. Translation gives CASSLKGNTQYF.

This chain links TRBV5-6 with TRBJ2-7, with 7 bases matching TRBD2. This CDR3 has 16 amino acids. Germline loops: CDR1 SGHDT, CDR2 YYEEEE. Trimming took 1 base from V and 3 from J; bases not matched to a gene: 10. CDR3 protein: CASSLKRTRDYYEQYF. CDR3 bases: TGTGCCAGCAGCTTGAAAAGGACACGGGACTACTACGAGCAGTACTTC.

Only a few counts were recorded for this clone. This sequence joins TRBV24-1 and TRBJ1-5; D gene uncertain. The CDR3 covers 14 residues. Germline loops: CDR1 KGHDR, CDR2 SFDVKD. V lost 1 base and J 3 bases, leaving 6 bases between the germline ends. The CDR3 here is CATSDLSINQPQHF. Here the CDR3 DNA reads TGTGCCACCAGTGATTTATCAATCAATCAGCCCCAGCATTTT.

The chain carries TRBV28 and TRBJ2-3, with 8 bases identical to TRBD1. The CDR3 runs 17 residues. The junction had 13 bases not matched to a gene; V was cut back by 2 bases and J by 6 bases. Germline V gives CDR1 MDHEN, CDR2 SYDVKM. The CDR3 DNA reads as TGTGCCAGCAGTTTAGCCCCGGACAGGGTGCGGATGGATACGCAGTATTTT. Its translation is CASSLAPDRVRMDTQYF.

Points on this clone: Other DNA sequences in this sample translate to the same CDR3. The chain is built from TRBV5-1 and TRBJ2-3, with 10 bases matching TRBD1. The V gene end was trimmed by 3 bases and the J gene end by 3 bases; junction bases not matched to a gene: 4. Germline CDR1 is SGHRS and CDR2 is YFSETQ. There are 15 residues in the CDR3. The CDR3 region is CASSSPGQGTDTQYF. CDR3 DNA: TGCGCCAGCAGCTCACCGGGACAGGGGACAGATACGCAGTATTTT.

The gene calls are TRBV28 and TRBJ2-7; TRBD2 matches 11 bases. The trim removed 6 bases at V and 9 bases at J, leaving 19 bases unmatched. Germline V gene lookup returns CDR1 MDHEN and CDR2 SYDVKM. The CDR3 spans 17 residues. The DNA for the CDR3 is TGTGCCAGCAGCCAGGATGGGACTAGCGGATACCTACGAGGGCAGTACTTC. It specifies CASSQDGTSGYLRGQYF.

This clone was seen only once. This sequence joins TRBV15 and TRBJ1-4, with 7 bases matching TRBD1. The germline CDR1 and CDR2 sequences are LNHNV and YYDKDF (reference sequence). This CDR3 is 16 amino acids long. Trimming removed 8 bases from V and 0 bases from J; junction bases left unmatched: 9. The CDR3 region is CATARGQGATNEKLFF. CDR3 in DNA: TGTGCCACCGCCAGAGGGCAGGGGGCAACTAATGAAAAACTGTTTTTT. The complete variable domain, with remaining parts taken from reference TRBV15 and TRBJ1-4, reads DAMVIQNPRYQVTQFGKPVTLSCSQTLNHNVMYWYQQKSSQAPKLLFHYYDKDFNNEADTPDNFQSRRPNTSFCFLDIRSPGLGDTAMYLCATARGQGATNEKLFFGSGTQLSVL.

The CDR3 region is CASSSPGTVSYEQYF. The CDR3 coding sequence is TGTGCCAGCAGTTCTCCCGGGACAGTCTCCTACGAGCAGTACTTC. The rearrangement links TRBV6-6 to TRBJ2-7, with 7 bases lining up with TRBD1. The CDR3 covers 15 residues. The V gene's germline CDR1 is MNHNY and CDR2 SVGAGI (reference sequence). V gave up 4 bases and J gave up 0 bases; unmatched junction bases: 6.

The V call is TRBV24-1, the J call TRBJ1-1, with 9 bases fitting TRBD1. Germline values: CDR1 KGHDR, CDR2 SFDVKD. This CDR3 contains 16 residues. Losses at the gene ends were 2 bases for V and 10 bases for J; bases not matched to a gene: 13. Written as DNA, the CDR3 is TGTGCCACCAGTGATTCTCGAGTCGGGGGACAGGGTCTAGCTTTCTTT. It specifies CATSDSRVGGQGLAFF.